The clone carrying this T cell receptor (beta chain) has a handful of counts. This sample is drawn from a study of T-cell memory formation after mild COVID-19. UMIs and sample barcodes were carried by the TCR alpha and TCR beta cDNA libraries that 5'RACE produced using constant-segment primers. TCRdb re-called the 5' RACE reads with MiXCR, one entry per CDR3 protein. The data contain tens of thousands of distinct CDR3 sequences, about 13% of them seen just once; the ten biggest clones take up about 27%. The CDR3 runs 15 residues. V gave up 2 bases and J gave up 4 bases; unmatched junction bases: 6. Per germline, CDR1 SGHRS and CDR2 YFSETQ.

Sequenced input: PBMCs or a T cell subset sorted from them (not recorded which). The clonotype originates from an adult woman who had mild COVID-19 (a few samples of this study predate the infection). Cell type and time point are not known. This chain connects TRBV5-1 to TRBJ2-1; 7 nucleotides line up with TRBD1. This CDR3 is CASSFAQGVYNEQFF. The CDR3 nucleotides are TGCGCCAGCAGCTTTGCCCAGGGGGTATACAATGAGCAGTTCTTC.